A selection of T cell receptor beta chains follows, all from one sample in a study of cytomegalovirus exposure and HLA in healthy donors. The table came from immunoSEQ multiplex PCR; TCRdb's copy has only in-frame clones and leaves some out. The sample yields 95,000 to 150,000 clones, approximately 80% seen once. Specimen: PBMCs. Receptor source: a man aged 45-65 years in good health and CMV-seronegative. CDR3s include the opening cysteine and the closing phenylalanine or tryptophan. The D gene is left open where the match is weak. Rows may omit the clone size; those that give it use once, few, many or a size class.

abundance	v_gene	j_gene	d_gene	CDR3nt	CDR3aa
few	TRBV4-2	TRBJ2-2	NA	TGTGCCAGCAGCCAAGGCGGGACAGCAAACGGGGAGCTGTTTTTT	CASSQGGTANGELFF
few	TRBV28	TRBJ2-2	NA	TGTGCCAGCAACAACCCGCAGGGAACCGGGGAGCTGTTTTTT	CASNNPQGTGELFF
few	TRBV10-3	TRBJ2-5	NA	TGTGCCATCAGTGAAAAAACAGGGTCGGCAGAGGAGACCCAGTACTTC	CAISEKTGSAEETQYF
NA	TRBV19	TRBJ1-1	NA	TGTGCCAGTAGTAGCGACAGATTGAACACTGAAGCTTTCTTT	CASSSDRLNTEAFF
NA	TRBV27	TRBJ1-2	NA	TGTGCCAGCAGTTTAGGTTCCAGGGGCTCCTATGGCTACACCTTC	CASSLGSRGSYGYTF
NA	TRBV21-1	TRBJ1-1	NA	TGTGCCAGCAGCCCCTGGGACACTAGGAACACTGAAGCTTTCTTT	CASSPWDTRNTEAFF
NA	TRBV19	TRBJ2-2	TRBD2	TGTGCCAGTAGTGTAACCGGGACTAGAAACAGCGGGGAGCTGTTTTTT	CASSVTGTRNSGELFF
NA	TRBV7-9	TRBJ1-4	TRBD1	TGTGCCAGCAGCTTGGTCCAGGGGGGCGAAAAACTGTTTTTT	CASSLVQGGEKLFF
NA	TRBV28	TRBJ1-1	NA	TGTGCCAGCAGTTTAAGCGGGCAGGGCCAACAAGCTTTCTTT	CASSLSGQGQQAFF
NA	TRBV6-5	TRBJ1-1	NA	TGTGCCAGCAGTTACTCTCTCCCCGGTTCTGAAGCTTTCTTT	CASSYSLPGSEAFF
NA	TRBV5-8	TRBJ1-6	NA	TGTGCCAGCGCGGGGTTTGATAATTCACCCCTCCACTTT	CASAGFDNSPLHF
NA	TRBV29-1	TRBJ1-1	TRBD1	TGCAGCGTTGCAGGGGGCGCCTGGACTGAAGCTTTCTTT	CSVAGGAWTEAFF
few	TRBV2	TRBJ2-5	TRBD1	TGTGCCAGCGGTGGTTTGGACAGGGGCCAAGAGACCCAGTACTTC	CASGGLDRGQETQYF
NA	TRBV6-5	TRBJ2-7	NA	TGTGCCAGCAGTTACGTCCGGGATCGGTACGAGCAGTACTTC	CASSYVRDRYEQYF
NA	TRBV5-1	TRBJ2-7	TRBD1	TGCGCCAGCAGCTTGGGACAGGGGGCAGGGGTGCAGTACTTC	CASSLGQGAGVQYF
NA	TRBV5-4	TRBJ2-7	TRBD2	TGTGCCAGCAGACCCGGACTAGCGGGGGGTTCCTACGAGCAGTACTTC	CASRPGLAGGSYEQYF
NA	TRBV5-1	TRBJ1-3	NA	TGCGCCAGCAGCTTGGTGGGGGGATCAGGAAACACCATATATTTT	CASSLVGGSGNTIYF
NA	TRBV11-2	TRBJ2-1	TRBD2	TGTGCCAGCAGCTTAGAACTAGCGGGAGGTTATGAGCAGTTCTTC	CASSLELAGGYEQFF
NA	TRBV11-1	TRBJ2-1	TRBD1	TGTGCCAGCGTCACCGGGACAGGGCTTAGGGATGAGCAGTTCTTC	CASVTGTGLRDEQFF
NA	TRBV27	TRBJ2-7	TRBD2	TGTGCCAGCAGGACAGCGGGGGGCCTTGGGGAGCAGTACTTC	CASRTAGGLGEQYF
NA	TRBV15	TRBJ2-1	TRBD1	TGTGCCACCAGCACAGGGACAGACTACAATGAGCAGTTCTTC	CATSTGTDYNEQFF
NA	TRBV7-9	TRBJ2-7	NA	TGTGCCAGCAGCTTAGCACAGGGTTACGAGCAGTACTTC	CASSLAQGYEQYF
NA	TRBV6-1	TRBJ1-6	NA	TGTGCCAGCATTTCAGGGCACAATTCACCCCTCCACTTT	CASISGHNSPLHF
NA	TRBV5-1	TRBJ1-2	TRBD1	TGCGCCAGCAGCACTGCCCTTAACACAGGGGCTGGCTACACCTTC	CASSTALNTGAGYTF
NA	TRBV7-2	TRBJ2-5	TRBD2	TGTGCCAGCAGCTTCCGGCGGACTAGCACAGAGACCCAGTACTTC	CASSFRRTSTETQYF
NA	TRBV5-1	TRBJ1-2	NA	TGCGCCAGCAGCTTGGGGAGTGGCTCGGATGGCTACACCTTC	CASSLGSGSDGYTF
NA	TRBV10-3	TRBJ1-1	NA	TGTGCCATCAAGGCGAGGGGGATGACCAACACTGAAGCTTTCTTT	CAIKARGMTNTEAFF
NA	TRBV7-9	TRBJ2-7	NA	TGTGCCAGCAGCTTAGCGCCAGGGGTCCACGAGCAGTACTTC	CASSLAPGVHEQYF
NA	TRBV5-1	TRBJ2-3	TRBD1	TGCGCCAGCAGCTTGGACCTCAGAGGGGGCTGGGAGTATTTT	CASSLDLRGGWEYF
few	TRBV6-4	TRBJ2-1	TRBD2	TGTGCCAGCAGTGACTCGGGGGGGACCTACAATGAGCAGTTCTTC	CASSDSGGTYNEQFF
NA	TRBV4-3	TRBJ2-2	TRBD2	TGCGCCAGCAGCCAAGGGGGGGGTCGGGAGCTGTTTTTT	CASSQGGGRELFF
NA	TRBV6-1	TRBJ1-2	NA	TGTGCCAGCAGTGAGAGATCAACAGGGTCTGGCTACACCTTC	CASSERSTGSGYTF
NA	TRBV7-2	TRBJ2-7	TRBD2	TGTGCCAGCAGTATCTTTCCTCAGAGCGGGAGGGCCGCGCAGTACTTC	CASSIFPQSGRAAQYF
NA	TRBV29-1	TRBJ1-4	NA	TGCAGCGTTTCCAGGGGCGGTGAAAAACTGTTTTTT	CSVSRGGEKLFF
NA	TRBV29-1	TRBJ2-5	TRBD2	TGCAGCGTTGCGGGACTAGCGGGAGTCGGCCAGTACTTC	CSVAGLAGVGQYF
NA	TRBV6-1	TRBJ1-5	TRBD1	TGTGCCAGCAGTGAGGACAGGCCAAATCAGCCCCAGCATTTT	CASSEDRPNQPQHF
once	TRBV5-6	TRBJ2-7	TRBD2	TGTGCCAGCAGCTTGGGACGGGGGGGAACCTACGAGCAGTACTTC	CASSLGRGGTYEQYF
NA	TRBV11-3	TRBJ1-1	NA	TGTGCCAGCAGCTTAGGTAAGGGGGAAGACACTGAAGCTTTCTTT	CASSLGKGEDTEAFF
NA	TRBV6-6	TRBJ2-7	TRBD1	TGTGCCAGCGGGGACAGGGGTCTAGGGCGCGGCGAGCAGTACTTC	CASGDRGLGRGEQYF
few	TRBV27	TRBJ2-2	TRBD2	TGTGCCAGCAGTCCCTCCAGTAGGTCTAGCGGGGGGACCGGGGAGCTGTTTTTT	CASSPSSRSSGGTGELFF
few	TRBV5-5	TRBJ1-4	NA	TGTGCCAGCAGTTATAGTACAGGGGAAAAACTGTTTTTT	CASSYSTGEKLFF
NA	TRBV5-4	TRBJ1-4	NA	TGTGCCAGCAGCTTAAACTCCGCAACTAATGAAAAACTGTTTTTT	CASSLNSATNEKLFF
NA	TRBV6-6	TRBJ2-3	NA	TGTGCCAGCATCCTCCCCCCCGCAGATACGCAGTATTTT	CASILPPADTQYF
NA	TRBV2	TRBJ2-7	TRBD1	TGTGCCACCATCGAACGGGACAGGGTTTCCTACGAGCAGTACTTC	CATIERDRVSYEQYF
NA	TRBV29-1	TRBJ2-1	NA	TGCAGCGCCAGGACTACTGAGCAGTTCTTC	CSARTTEQFF
few	TRBV2	TRBJ1-5	TRBD1	TGTGCCAGCAGTGAAACCGGAGGGGGCGGTCAGCCCCAGCATTTT	CASSETGGGGQPQHF
NA	TRBV28	TRBJ2-7	NA	TGTGCCAGCAGTTCAGAATCCTACGAGCAGTACTTC	CASSSESYEQYF
NA	TRBV28	TRBJ2-6	TRBD1	TGTGCCAGCAGTTCGGGACAGGGGTTCTCCTCTGGGGCCAACGTCCTGACTTTC	CASSSGQGFSSGANVLTF
NA	TRBV25-1	TRBJ2-2	NA	TGTGCCAGCAGTGGGTTCGTTCCCAACACCGGGGAGCTGTTTTTT	CASSGFVPNTGELFF
NA	TRBV2	TRBJ1-5	TRBD1	TGTGCCAGCAGGGAATCACCGACAGGGGGCAGCCAGCCCCAGCATTTT	CASRESPTGGSQPQHF
NA	TRBV27	TRBJ1-5	NA	TGTGCCAGCGGTGAAGGCGACAAGCCCCAGCATTTT	CASGEGDKPQHF
NA	TRBV6-6	TRBJ2-7	TRBD2	TGTGCCAGCAGGAGACTAGCGGGACTCCTGGGGGAGCAGTACTTC	CASRRLAGLLGEQYF
NA	TRBV11-3	TRBJ1-1	NA	TGTGCCAGCAGCCAAGCCGGGGGAGACCGTACGTTT	CASSQAGGDRTF
NA	TRBV7-3	TRBJ2-7	NA	TGTGCCAGCAGCTTATCTCCCGGGAAGAGCTCCTACGAGCAGTACTTC	CASSLSPGKSSYEQYF
NA	TRBV7-7	TRBJ2-5	TRBD2	TGTGCTAGCAGCCCATTTAGGGAGGGGCGTCCGGAGACCCAGTACTTC	CASSPFREGRPETQYF
NA	TRBV5-1	TRBJ2-7	NA	TGCGCCAGCAGCTTAACAGGGCTAGCAAGCGAGCAGTACTTC	CASSLTGLASEQYF
NA	TRBV7-2	TRBJ2-7	TRBD2	TGTGCCAGCAGCTTTGTAGCGGGAGGGCCCCATTCTAACGAGCAGTACTTC	CASSFVAGGPHSNEQYF